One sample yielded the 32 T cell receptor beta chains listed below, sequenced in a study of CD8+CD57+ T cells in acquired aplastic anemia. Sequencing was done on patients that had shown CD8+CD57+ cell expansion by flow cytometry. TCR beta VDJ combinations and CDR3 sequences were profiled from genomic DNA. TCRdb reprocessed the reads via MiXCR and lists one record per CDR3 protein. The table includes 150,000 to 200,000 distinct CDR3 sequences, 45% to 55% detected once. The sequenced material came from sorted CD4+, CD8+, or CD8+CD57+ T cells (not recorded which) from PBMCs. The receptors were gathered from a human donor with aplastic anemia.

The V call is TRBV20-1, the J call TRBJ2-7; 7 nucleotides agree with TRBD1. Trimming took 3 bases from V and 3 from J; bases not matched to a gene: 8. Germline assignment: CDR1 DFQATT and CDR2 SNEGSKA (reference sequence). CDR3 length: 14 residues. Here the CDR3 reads CSARKRDSFYEQYF. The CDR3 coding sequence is TGCAGTGCTAGGAAAAGGGACAGTTTCTACGAGCAGTACTTC.

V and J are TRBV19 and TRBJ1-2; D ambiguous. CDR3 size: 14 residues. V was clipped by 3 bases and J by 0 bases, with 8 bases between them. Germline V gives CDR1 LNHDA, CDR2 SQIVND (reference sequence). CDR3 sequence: CASSIPVANYGYTF. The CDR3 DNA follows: TGTGCCAGTAGTATCCCAGTAGCTAACTATGGCTACACCTTC.

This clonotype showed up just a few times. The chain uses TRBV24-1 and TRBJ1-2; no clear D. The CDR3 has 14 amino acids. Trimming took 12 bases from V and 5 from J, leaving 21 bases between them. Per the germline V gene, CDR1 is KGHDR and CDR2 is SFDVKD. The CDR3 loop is CAPCRDKPRYGYTF. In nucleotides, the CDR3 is TGTGCCCCGTGTCGCGATAAGCCTAGGTATGGCTACACCTTC.

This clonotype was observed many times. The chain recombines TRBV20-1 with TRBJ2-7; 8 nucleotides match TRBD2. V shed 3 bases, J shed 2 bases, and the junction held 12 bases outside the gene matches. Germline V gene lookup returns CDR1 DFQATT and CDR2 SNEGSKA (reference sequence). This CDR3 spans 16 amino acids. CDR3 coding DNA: TGCAGTGCTAGCCCGAAGACTAGCGACGCGACCTACGAGCAGTACTTC. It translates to CSASPKTSDATYEQYF.

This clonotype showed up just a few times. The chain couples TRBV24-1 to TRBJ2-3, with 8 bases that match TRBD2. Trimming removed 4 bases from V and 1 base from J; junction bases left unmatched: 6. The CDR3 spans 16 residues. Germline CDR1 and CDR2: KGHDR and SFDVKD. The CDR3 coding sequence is TGTGCCACCAGTGACAAAAGCGGGGGCCGCACAGATACGCAGTATTTT. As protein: CATSDKSGGRTDTQYF.

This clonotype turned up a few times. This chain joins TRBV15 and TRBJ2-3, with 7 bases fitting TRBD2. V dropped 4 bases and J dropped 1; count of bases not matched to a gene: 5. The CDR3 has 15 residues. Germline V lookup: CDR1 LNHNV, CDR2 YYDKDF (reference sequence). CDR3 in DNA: TGTGCCACCAGCACGGGGGGAGCCGGCACAGATACGCAGTATTTT. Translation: CATSTGGAGTDTQYF.

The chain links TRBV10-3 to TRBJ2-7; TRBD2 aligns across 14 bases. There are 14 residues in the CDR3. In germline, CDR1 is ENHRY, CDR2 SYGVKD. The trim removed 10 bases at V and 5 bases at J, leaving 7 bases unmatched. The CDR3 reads CATSTGLAGDEQYF. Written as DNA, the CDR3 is TGTGCCACCTCAACGGGACTAGCGGGAGACGAGCAGTACTTC.

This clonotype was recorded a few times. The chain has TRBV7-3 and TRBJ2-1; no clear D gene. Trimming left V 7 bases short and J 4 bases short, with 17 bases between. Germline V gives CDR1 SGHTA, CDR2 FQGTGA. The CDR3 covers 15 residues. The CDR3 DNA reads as TGTGCCAGCAACATTCTGGGCTATTTGTACAATGAGCAGTTCTTC. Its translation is CASNILGYLYNEQFF.

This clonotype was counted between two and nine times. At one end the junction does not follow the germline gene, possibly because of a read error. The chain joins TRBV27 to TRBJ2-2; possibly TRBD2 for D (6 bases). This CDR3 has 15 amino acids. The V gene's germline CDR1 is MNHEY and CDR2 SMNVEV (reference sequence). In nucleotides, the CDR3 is TGTGCCAGCAGTTTATGGAGGGGCAACACCGGGGAGCTGCTTTTT. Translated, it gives CASSLWRGNTGELLF.

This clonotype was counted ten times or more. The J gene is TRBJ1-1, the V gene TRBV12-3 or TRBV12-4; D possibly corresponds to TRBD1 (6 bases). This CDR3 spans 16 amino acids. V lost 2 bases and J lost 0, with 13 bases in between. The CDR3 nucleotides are TGTGCCAGCAGTTTACCGGGTACAGGGATGAACACTGAAGCTTTCTTT. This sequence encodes CASSLPGTGMNTEAFF.

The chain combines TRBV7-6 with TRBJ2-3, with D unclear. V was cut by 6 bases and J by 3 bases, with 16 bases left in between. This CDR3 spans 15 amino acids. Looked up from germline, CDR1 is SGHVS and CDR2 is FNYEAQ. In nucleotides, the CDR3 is TGTGCCAGCAGTTCGGACCCCCCTCGGACAGATACGCAGTATTTT. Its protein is CASSSDPPRTDTQYF.

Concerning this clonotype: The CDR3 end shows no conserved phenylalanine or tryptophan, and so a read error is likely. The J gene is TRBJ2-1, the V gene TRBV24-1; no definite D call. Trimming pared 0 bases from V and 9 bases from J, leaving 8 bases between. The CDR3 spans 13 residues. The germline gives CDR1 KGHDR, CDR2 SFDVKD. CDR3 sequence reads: CATSDLIESEQFS. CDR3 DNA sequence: TGTGCCACCAGTGATTTGATAGAATCTGAGCAGTTCTCC.

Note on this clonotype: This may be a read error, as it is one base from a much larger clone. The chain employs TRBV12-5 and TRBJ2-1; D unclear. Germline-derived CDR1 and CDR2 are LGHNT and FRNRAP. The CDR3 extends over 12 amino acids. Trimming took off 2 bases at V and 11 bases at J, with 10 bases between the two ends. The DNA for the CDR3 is TGTGCTAGTGGTTTGACCTGGGCTAAGCAGTTCTTC. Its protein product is CASGLTWAKQFF.

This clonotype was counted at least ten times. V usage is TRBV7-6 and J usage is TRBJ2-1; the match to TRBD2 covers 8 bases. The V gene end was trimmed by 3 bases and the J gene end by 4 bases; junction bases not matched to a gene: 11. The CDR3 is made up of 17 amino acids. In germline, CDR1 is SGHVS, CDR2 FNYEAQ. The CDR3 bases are TGTGCCAGCAGCTTGACCATAGCGGGACCTAATTACAATGAGCAGTTCTTC. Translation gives CASSLTIAGPNYNEQFF.

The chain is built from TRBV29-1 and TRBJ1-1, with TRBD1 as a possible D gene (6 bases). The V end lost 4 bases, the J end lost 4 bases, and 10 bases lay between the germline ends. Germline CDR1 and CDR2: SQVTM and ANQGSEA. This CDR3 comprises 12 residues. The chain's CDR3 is CSVVAGVTEAFF. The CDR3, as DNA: TGCAGCGTTGTCGCAGGGGTCACTGAAGCTTTCTTT.

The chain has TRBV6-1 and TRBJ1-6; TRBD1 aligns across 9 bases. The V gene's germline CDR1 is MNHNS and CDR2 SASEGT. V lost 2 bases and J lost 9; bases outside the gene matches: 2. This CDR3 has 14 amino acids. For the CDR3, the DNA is TGTGCCAGCAGTGAAACAGGGGGCTCTTCACCCCTCCACTTT. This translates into CASSETGGSSPLHF.

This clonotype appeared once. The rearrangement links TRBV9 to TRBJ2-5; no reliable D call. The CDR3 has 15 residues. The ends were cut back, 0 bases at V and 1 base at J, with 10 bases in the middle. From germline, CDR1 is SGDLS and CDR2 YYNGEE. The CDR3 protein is CASSVATQIQETQYF. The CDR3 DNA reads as TGTGCCAGCAGCGTAGCTACCCAGATCCAAGAGACCCAGTACTTC.

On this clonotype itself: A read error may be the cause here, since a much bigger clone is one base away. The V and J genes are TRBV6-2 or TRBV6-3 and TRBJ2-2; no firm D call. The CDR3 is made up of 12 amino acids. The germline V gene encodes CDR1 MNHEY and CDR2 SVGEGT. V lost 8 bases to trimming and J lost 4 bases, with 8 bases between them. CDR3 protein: CASGYGTGELFF. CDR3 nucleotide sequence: TGTGCCAGCGGGTACGGCACCGGGGAGCTGTTTTTT.

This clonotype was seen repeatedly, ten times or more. The CDR3 sequence: CASSPTTGGPPYEQYF. CDR3 nucleotides: TGTGCCAGCAGCCCGACTACAGGGGGTCCCCCCTACGAGCAGTACTTC. The chain carries TRBV7-3 and TRBJ2-7; 8 bases line up with TRBD1. V was pared by 5 bases and J by 2 bases, with 11 bases of the junction left unmatched. Looked up from germline, CDR1 is SGHTA and CDR2 is FQGTGA. The CDR3 covers 16 residues.

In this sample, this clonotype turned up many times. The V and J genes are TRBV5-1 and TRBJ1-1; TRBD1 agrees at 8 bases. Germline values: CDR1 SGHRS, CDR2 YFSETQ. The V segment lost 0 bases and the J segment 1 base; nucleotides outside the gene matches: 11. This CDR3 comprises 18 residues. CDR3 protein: CASSLVGQGIGTNTEAFF. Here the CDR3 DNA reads TGCGCCAGCAGCTTGGTTGGACAGGGAATAGGGACGAACACTGAAGCTTTCTTT.

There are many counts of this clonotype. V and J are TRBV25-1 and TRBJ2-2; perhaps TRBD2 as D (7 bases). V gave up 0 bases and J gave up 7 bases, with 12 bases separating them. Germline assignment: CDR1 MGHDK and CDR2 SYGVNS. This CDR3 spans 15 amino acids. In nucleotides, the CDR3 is TGTGCCAGCAGTGAATACGCAGGGGAGGGCGGGGAGCTGTTTTTT. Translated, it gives CASSEYAGEGGELFF. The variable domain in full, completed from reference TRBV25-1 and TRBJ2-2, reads EADIYQTPRYLVIGTGKKITLECSQTMGHDKMYWYQQDPGMELHLIHYSYGVNSTEKGDLSSESTVSRIRTEHFPLTLESARPSHTSQYLCASSEYAGEGGELFFGEGSRLTVL.

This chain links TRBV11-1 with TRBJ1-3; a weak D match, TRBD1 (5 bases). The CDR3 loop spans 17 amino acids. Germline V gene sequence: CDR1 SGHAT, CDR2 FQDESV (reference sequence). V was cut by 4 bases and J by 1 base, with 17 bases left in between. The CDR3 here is CASSYPRPTVSGNTIYF. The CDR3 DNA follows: TGTGCCAGCAGCTACCCCAGACCGACAGTATCTGGAAACACCATATATTTT. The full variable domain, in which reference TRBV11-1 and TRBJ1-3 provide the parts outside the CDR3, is EAEVAQSPRYKITEKSQAVAFWCDPISGHATLYWYRQILGQGPELLVQFQDESVVDDSQLPKDRFSAERLKGVDSTLKIQPAELGDSAMYLCASSYPRPTVSGNTIYFGEGSWLTVV.

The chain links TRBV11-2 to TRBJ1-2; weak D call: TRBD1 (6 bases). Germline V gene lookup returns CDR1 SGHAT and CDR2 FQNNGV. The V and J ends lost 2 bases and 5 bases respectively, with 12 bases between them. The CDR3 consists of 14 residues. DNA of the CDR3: TGTGCCAGCAGCTTACCGCGGGACATATATGGCTACACCTTC. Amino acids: CASSLPRDIYGYTF.

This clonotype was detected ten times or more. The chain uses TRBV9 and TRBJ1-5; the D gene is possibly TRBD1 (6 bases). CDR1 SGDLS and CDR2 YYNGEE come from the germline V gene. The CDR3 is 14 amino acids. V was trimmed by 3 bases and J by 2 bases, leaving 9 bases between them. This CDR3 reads CASSGGGGNQPQHF. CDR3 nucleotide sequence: TGTGCCAGCAGCGGAGGGGGGGGCAATCAGCCCCAGCATTTT.

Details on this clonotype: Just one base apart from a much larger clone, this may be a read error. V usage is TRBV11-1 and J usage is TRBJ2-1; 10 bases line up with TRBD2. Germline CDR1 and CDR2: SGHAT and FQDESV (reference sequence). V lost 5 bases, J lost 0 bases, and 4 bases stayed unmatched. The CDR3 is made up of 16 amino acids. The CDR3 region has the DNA TGTGCCAGCAGCCATGGACTAGCGGACTCCTACAATGAGCAGTTCTTC. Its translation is CASSHGLADSYNEQFF.

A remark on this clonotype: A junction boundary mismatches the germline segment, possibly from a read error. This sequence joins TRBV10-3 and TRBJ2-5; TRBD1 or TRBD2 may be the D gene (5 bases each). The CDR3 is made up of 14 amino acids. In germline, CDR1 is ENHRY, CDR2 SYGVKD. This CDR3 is CASSGPGRRETQYF. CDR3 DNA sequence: TGTGCCAGCAGTGGCCCGGGACGGAGGGAGACCCAGTACTTC.

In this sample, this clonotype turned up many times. CDR3 amino acids: CASSLQAGAYEDTEAFF. The CDR3 DNA reads TGTGCCAGCAGCTTGCAGGCGGGGGCGTATGAGGACACTGAAGCTTTCTTT. The rearrangement links TRBV5-4 to TRBJ1-1, with D perhaps TRBD1 (6 bases). The germline V gene encodes CDR1 SGHNT and CDR2 YYREEE (reference sequence). V lost 1 base and J lost 3, with 19 bases in between. This CDR3 is built from 17 residues.

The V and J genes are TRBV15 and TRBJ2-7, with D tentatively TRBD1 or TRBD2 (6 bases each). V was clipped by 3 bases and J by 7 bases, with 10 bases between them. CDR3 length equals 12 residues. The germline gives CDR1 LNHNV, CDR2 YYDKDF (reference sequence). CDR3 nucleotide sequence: TGTGCCACCAGCAGGGGGGGCGGGGAGCAGTACTTC. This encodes CATSRGGGEQYF.

Here the CDR3 reads CASSLYSRATGELFF. The DNA for the CDR3 is TGTGCCAGCAGCTTATACAGTCGGGCCACCGGGGAGCTGTTTTTT. The chain combines TRBV11-3 with TRBJ2-2, with unresolved D. V was pared by 2 bases and J by 4 bases, with 11 bases between. The germline V gene has CDR1 SGHNT and CDR2 YENEEA. This CDR3 spans 15 amino acids.

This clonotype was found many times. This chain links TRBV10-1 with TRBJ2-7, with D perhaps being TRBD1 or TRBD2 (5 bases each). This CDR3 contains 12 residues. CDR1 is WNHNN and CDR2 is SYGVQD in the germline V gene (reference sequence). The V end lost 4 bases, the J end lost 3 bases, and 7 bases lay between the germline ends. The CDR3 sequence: CASSGDGYEQYF. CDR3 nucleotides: TGCGCCAGCAGTGGGGACGGCTACGAGCAGTACTTC.

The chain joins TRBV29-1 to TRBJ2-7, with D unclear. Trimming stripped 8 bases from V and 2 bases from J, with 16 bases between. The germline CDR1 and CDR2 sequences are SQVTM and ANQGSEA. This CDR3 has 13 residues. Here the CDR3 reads CSQVWAGAYEQYF. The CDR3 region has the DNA TGCAGCCAAGTGTGGGCTGGGGCCTACGAGCAGTACTTC.

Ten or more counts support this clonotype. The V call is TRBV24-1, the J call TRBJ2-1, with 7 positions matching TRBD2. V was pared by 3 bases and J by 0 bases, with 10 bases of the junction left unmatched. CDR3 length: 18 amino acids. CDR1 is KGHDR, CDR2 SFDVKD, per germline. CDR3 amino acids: CATSDPWAAGPSYNEQFF. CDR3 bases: TGTGCCACCAGTGATCCGTGGGCAGCGGGACCCTCCTACAATGAGCAGTTCTTC.